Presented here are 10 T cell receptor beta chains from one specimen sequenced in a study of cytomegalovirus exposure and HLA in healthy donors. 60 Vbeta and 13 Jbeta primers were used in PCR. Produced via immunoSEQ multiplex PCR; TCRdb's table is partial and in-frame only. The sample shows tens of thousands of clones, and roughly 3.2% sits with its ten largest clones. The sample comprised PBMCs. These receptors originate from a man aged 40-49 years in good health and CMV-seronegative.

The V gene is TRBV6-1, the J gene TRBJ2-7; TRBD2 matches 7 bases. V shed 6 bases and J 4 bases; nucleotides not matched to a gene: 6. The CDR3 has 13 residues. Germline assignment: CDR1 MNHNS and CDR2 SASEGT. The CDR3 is CASSWGGWYEQYF. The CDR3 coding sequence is TGTGCCAGCAGCTGGGGGGGTTGGTACGAGCAGTACTTC.

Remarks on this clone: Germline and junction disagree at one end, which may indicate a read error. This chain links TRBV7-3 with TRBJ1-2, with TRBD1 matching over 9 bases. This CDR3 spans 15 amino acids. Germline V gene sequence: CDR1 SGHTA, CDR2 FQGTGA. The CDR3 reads CASSITGGMNYGYTF. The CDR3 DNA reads TGTGCCAGCAGCATAACAGGGGGCATGAACTATGGCTACACCTTC.

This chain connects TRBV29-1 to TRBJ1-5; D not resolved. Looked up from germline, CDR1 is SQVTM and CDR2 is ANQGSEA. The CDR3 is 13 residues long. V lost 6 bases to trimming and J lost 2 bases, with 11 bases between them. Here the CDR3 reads CSVQPYGNQPQHF. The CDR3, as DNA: TGCAGCGTCCAACCCTACGGCAATCAGCCCCAGCATTTT.

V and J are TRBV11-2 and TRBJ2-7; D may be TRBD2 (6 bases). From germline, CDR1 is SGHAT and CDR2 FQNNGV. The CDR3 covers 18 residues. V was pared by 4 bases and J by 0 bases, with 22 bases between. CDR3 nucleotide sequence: TGTGCCAGCAGCTCACAACCGGGACTCCCGCCAAGCTCCTACGAGCAGTACTTC. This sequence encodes CASSSQPGLPPSSYEQYF.

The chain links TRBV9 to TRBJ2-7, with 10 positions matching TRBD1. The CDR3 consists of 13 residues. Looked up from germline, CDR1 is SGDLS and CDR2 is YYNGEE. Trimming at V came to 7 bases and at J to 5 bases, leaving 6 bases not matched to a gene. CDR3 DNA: TGTGCCAGCTCAAGACAGGGGGCCCACGAGCAGTACTTC. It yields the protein CASSRQGAHEQYF.

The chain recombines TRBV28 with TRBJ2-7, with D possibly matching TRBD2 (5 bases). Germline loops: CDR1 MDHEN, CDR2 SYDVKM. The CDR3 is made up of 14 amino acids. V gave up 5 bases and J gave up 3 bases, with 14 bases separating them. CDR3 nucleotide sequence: TGTGCCAGCAGTGCACCTAGCCGATTCTACGAGCAGTACTTC. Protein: CASSAPSRFYEQYF.

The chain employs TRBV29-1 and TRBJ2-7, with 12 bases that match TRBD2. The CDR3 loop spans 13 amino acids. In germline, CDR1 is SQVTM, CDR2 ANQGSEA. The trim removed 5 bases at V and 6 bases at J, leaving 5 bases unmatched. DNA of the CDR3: TGCAGCGTTCGGACTAGCGGGACGGGCGAGCAGTACTTC. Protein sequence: CSVRTSGTGEQYF.

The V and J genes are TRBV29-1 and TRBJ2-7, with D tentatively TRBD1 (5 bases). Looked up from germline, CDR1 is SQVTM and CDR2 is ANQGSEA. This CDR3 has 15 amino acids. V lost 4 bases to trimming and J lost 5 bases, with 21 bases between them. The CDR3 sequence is CSVVVYMGLGDEQYF. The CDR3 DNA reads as TGCAGCGTTGTAGTTTATATGGGGCTGGGTGACGAGCAGTACTTC.

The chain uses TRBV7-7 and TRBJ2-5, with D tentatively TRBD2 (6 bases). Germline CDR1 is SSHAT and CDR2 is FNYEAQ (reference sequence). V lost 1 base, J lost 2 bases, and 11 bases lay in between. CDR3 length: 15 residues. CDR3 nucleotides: TGTGCCAGCAGCTTAGGGGGACTGCCTCAAGAGACCCAGTACTTC. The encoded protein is CASSLGGLPQETQYF.

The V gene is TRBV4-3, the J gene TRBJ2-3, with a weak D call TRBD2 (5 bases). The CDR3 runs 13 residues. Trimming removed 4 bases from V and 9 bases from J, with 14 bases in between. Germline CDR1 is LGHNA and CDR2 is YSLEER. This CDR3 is CASSPLGSLTQYF. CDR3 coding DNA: TGCGCCAGCAGCCCCTTAGGGAGCTTGACGCAGTATTTT.